These T cell receptor beta chains were read from a single sample in a study of T cells in Graves' hyperthyroidism and ophthalmopathy. TCRdb reprocessed the multiplex PCR reads with MiXCR, giving one entry per CDR3 protein. The table shows roughly 750,000 distinct CDR3 sequences, with about a sixth occurring only once. What was sequenced was blood. These receptors originate from a man between 18 and 29 years old with Graves' hyperthyroidism. The CDR3 runs from the conserved cysteine through the conserved F or W. A D gene is named only where the DNA matches it firmly. The size field is filled for only some rows; it gives once, few, many or a size class.

CDR3 length | D gene | J gene | clone size | V gene | CDR3 DNA | CDR3 protein
11 | NA | TRBJ2-7 | NA | TRBV2 | TGTGCCAGCAGTCGAGCGGACGAGCAGTACTTC | CASSRADEQYF
15 | NA | TRBJ1-5 | many | TRBV30 | TGTGCCTGGGGGAGAACAGGGTTTGGCAATCAGCCCCAGCATTTT | CAWGRTGFGNQPQHF
13 | TRBD2 | TRBJ2-5 | many | TRBV12-3/TRBV12-4 | TGTGCCAGCCGGACTAGCGGGAAGGAGACCCAGTACTTC | CASRTSGKETQYF
16 | NA | TRBJ1-2 | few | TRBV3-1 | TGTGCCAGCAGCCGAACCCTAAGCCCGGGCCTTTATGGCTACACCTTC | CASSRTLSPGLYGYTF
14 | NA | TRBJ1-4 | many | TRBV28 | TGTGCCAGCAGTTTAGAGGACAATTATGAAAAACTGTTTTTT | CASSLEDNYEKLFF
15 | TRBD2 | TRBJ2-3 | few | TRBV24-1 | TGTGCCACCAGCCCACTAGCGGGAGAAACAGATACGCAGTATTTT | CATSPLAGETDTQYF
15 | TRBD1 | TRBJ2-2 | NA | TRBV3-1 | TGTGCCAGCAGCCAAGGGACAGGACATCCCGGGGAGCTGTTTTTT | CASSQGTGHPGELFF
14 | NA | TRBJ1-4 | NA | TRBV9 | TGTGCCAGCAGCGAGGACCTAAGGGATGAAAAACTGTTTTTT | CASSEDLRDEKLFF
15 | TRBD2 | TRBJ2-7 | many | TRBV18 | TGTGCCAGCTCACGCTCTGGGACTAGCGGATATGAGCAGTACTTC | CASSRSGTSGYEQYF
17 | TRBD1 | TRBJ1-4 | once | TRBV5-4 | TGTGCCAGCAGCCCCCGAACATCGACAGGGAATAATGAAAAACTGTTTTTT | CASSPRTSTGNNEKLFF
15 | TRBD1 | TRBJ1-1 | few | TRBV15 | TGTGCCACCAGCAGCAGACAGGGATCGAACACTGAAGCTTTCTTT | CATSSRQGSNTEAFF
13 | TRBD1 | TRBJ1-2 | many | TRBV12-3/TRBV12-4 | TGTGCCAGCAGATCGGGACAGAGCTATGGCTACACCTTC | CASRSGQSYGYTF
14 | NA | TRBJ2-1 | few | TRBV6-2/TRBV6-3 | TGTGCCAGCAGTTACTCCAGGTTTCTCAATGAGCAGTTCTTC | CASSYSRFLNEQFF
14 | NA | TRBJ1-1 | NA | TRBV10-3 | TGTGCCATCAGTGAGTCAGTACTGAACACTGAAGCTTTCTTT | CAISESVLNTEAFF
17 | TRBD2 | TRBJ2-3 | NA | TRBV2 | TGTGCCAGCAGTGAAGAGGACGCTAGCGGGAGTACAGATACGCAGTATTTT | CASSEEDASGSTDTQYF
15 | NA | TRBJ2-3 | NA | TRBV5-4 | TGTGCCAGCCCCGCTTCCGGGCCCCCGGGGGATACGCAGTATTTT | CASPASGPPGDTQYF
13 | TRBD2 | TRBJ2-7 | NA | TRBV6-5 | TGTGCCAGCAGTTCGTGGGAACGGGACTACCGTCGATTC | CASSSWERDYRRF
20 | TRBD2 | TRBJ2-1 | NA | TRBV6-1 | TGTGCCAGCAGTCCTGGGAGGGGTTGGCTAGCGGACACCTCCTACAATGAGCAGTTCTTC | CASSPGRGWLADTSYNEQFF
13 | NA | TRBJ1-2 | many | TRBV5-1 | TGCGCCAGCAGCTTGGTACAGGGATATGGCTACACCTTC | CASSLVQGYGYTF